This paragraph reports one T cell receptor beta chain. The data were taken from a study of T cell changes during pregnancy in multiple sclerosis. Germline-derived CDR1 and CDR2 are SGHRS and YFSETQ. The CDR3 runs to 14 residues. The V end lost 4 bases, the J end lost 2 bases, and 10 bases lay between the germline ends. The repertoire was sequenced with immunoSEQ multiplex PCR; TCRdb's copy has only in-frame clones and lacks some. The sample gives 35,000 to 45,000 clones, over 85% of which show up once; 0.7% to 0.8% is in the top ten. The sequences come from CD4+ T cells from peripheral blood mononuclear cells, collected after pregnancy. V and J are TRBV5-1 and TRBJ1-3, with a possible D match to TRBD1 (6 bases). The receptor's source is a female donor in good health, enrolled as a control in a pregnancy study. CDR3 sequence reads: CASSPGTTGNTIYF. In DNA form, the CDR3 reads TGCGCCAGCAGCCCCGGGACAACTGGAAACACCATATATTTT.